Ten or more counts support the clone carrying this TCR beta chain. Antigen: not known. The CDR3 has 13 amino acids. CDR1 and CDR2 (germline): LGHNA, YSLEER. After removal of 2 bases from V and 7 bases from J, the junction contained 4 bases not matched to a gene. This entry is derived from a study of CD8 T cells in ankylosing spondylitis. Study-wide results and limits: It appeared that ankylosing spondylitis blood was characterized by a TCR beta motif of under ten highly homologous variants. A CD8+ phenotype characterized the disease-linked clones, which were relatively rare in peripheral blood.

By quantitative 5'-RACE with molecular barcodes, the TCR beta libraries were made. From the 5' RACE reads, TCRdb called clonotypes with MiXCR, one entry per CDR3 protein. The data contain approximately 260,000 distinct CDR3 sequences, roughly 8.6% of them singletons. The receptor was derived from a male donor with ankylosing spondylitis or in good health (not recorded which). The chain is built from TRBV4-3 and TRBJ1-2; TRBD1 aligns across 7 bases. Sequencing was performed on blood, either unsorted or a sorted T cell fraction (not recorded which). The CDR3 is CASSQYRGSGYTF. In nucleotides, the CDR3 is TGCGCCAGCAGCCAATACAGGGGCTCTGGCTACACCTTC.